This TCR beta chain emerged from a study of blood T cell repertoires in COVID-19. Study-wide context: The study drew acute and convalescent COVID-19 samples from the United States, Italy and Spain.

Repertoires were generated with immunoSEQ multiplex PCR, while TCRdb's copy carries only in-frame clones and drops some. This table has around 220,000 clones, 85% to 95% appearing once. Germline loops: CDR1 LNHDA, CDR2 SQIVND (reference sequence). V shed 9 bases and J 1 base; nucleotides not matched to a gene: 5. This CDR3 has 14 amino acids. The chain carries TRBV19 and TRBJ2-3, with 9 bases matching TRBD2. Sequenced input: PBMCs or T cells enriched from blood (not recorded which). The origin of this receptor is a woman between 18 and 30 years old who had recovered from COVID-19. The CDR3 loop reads CASRAGGGTDTQYF. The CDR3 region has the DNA TGTGCCAGCCGAGCGGGAGGTGGCACAGATACGCAGTATTTT.